This TCR beta chain originates from a study of glioma-infiltrating T cells after dendritic cell vaccination. Across the whole study: Monocyte-derived dendritic cells, cultured 6 to 7 days with IL-4 and GM-CSF, were pulsed with autologous tumor lysate. Patients received three intradermal dendritic cell vaccine injections at biweekly intervals.

Overall study findings and caveats: Complete blood and tumor specimen sets were limited to few patients. Estimated pretreatment TIL content predicted outcome after dendritic cell vaccination.

The CDR3 covers 11 residues. In germline, CDR1 is LNHDA, CDR2 SQIVND (reference sequence). With 5 bases removed from V and 4 bases from J, the gap between germline ends came to 3 bases. As for time point: after dendritic cell vaccination, including at tumor progression/relapse. Sequencing was performed with immunoSEQ multiplex PCR; in TCRdb, only in-frame clones are kept and a portion is missing. The repertoire includes about 50,000 clones, 70% to 90% of them detected once, and about 8.3% sits in the top ten. Points on this clone: Its antigen is currently unknown.

This specimen consisted of blood, obtained after dendritic cell vaccination. This chain connects TRBV19 to TRBJ1-3; D is undetermined. The source of this sequence is a human donor with glioblastoma. The CDR3 loop is CASSVGNTIYF. The CDR3 DNA reads as TGTGCCAGTAGTGTAGGAAACACCATATATTTT. The full variable domain, rest sourced from reference TRBV19 and TRBJ1-3, is DGGITQSPKYLFRKEGQNVTLSCEQNLNHDAMYWYRQDPGQGLRLIYYSQIVNDFQKGDIAEGYSVSREKKESFPLTVTSAQKNPTAFYLCASSVGNTIYFGEGSWLTVV.